This paragraph reports one TCR beta chain. RNA amounts of about 0.45 to 1 ug underwent reverse transcription with random hexamers. With immunoSEQ multiplex PCR, TCR beta CDR3 was amplified across 54 Vbeta and 13 Jbeta. TCRdb re-called the immunoSEQ multiplex PCR reads with MiXCR, one entry per CDR3 protein. This sample has around 140,000 distinct CDR3 sequences, with 75% to 90% found just once. This record comes from a study of CD8 T cells in Susac syndrome. Trimming took 3 bases from V and 6 from J, leaving 14 bases between them. CDR3 length: 15 residues. Looked up from germline, CDR1 is MDHEN and CDR2 is SYDVKM. The authors carried out high-throughput sequencing of TCR beta. They applied it to CD8+ and CD4+ T cells obtained from blood. The multiple sclerosis control cohort comprised treatment-naive individuals presenting with stable or active relapsing-remitting disease. Purification of the CD8+ and CD4+ T cells relied on negative isolation, and TEMRA cells underwent FACS enrichment.

The chain couples TRBV28 to TRBJ2-2; no clear D gene. The origin of this receptor is a human donor with multiple sclerosis. Material for sequencing was CD8+ T cells from PBMCs. The CDR3 DNA reads TGTGCCAGCAGTTTTCGGGTTGTACGACCCGGGGAGCTGTTTTTT. Translated: CASSFRVVRPGELFF.